This T cell receptor (beta chain) was profiled in a study of blood T cell repertoires in COVID-19. This clone was detected only a few times. This CDR3 is 12 amino acids long. Germline CDR1 reads KGHSH; CDR2 reads LQKENI. J was trimmed by 7 bases and V by 3 bases; bases with no gene match: 3. Only in-frame clones appear in the TCRdb table, and some are missing; sequencing was by immunoSEQ multiplex PCR. The sample has about 150,000 clones, around 81% seen once; the top ten hold approximately 8.2%. The sample taken for sequencing was peripheral blood. This receptor was taken from a woman aged 80 or over with COVID-19, enrolled during active disease. The chain recombines TRBV18 with TRBJ2-7, with 7 nucleotides matching TRBD2. Here the CDR3 DNA reads TGTGCCAGCTCACCCGCGGGAGATGAGCAGTACTTC. It is translated as CASSPAGDEQYF.